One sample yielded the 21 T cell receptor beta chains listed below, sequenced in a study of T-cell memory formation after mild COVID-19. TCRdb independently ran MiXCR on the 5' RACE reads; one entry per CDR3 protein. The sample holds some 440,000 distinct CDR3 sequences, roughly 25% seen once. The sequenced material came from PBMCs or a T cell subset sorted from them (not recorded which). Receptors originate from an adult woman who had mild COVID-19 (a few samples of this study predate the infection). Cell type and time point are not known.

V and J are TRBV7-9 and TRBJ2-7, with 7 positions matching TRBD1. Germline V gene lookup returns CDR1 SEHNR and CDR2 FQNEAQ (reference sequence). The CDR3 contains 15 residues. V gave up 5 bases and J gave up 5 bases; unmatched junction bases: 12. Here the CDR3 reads CASSIPGQWSHEQYF. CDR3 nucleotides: TGTGCCAGCAGCATCCCGGGACAGTGGTCCCACGAGCAGTACTTC.

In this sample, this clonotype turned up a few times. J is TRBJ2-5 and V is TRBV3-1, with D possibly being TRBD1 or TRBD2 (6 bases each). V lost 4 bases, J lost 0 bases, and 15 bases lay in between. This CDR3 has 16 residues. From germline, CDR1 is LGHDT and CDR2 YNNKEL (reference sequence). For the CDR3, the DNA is TGTGCCAGCAGCCCATCCCCCGGGGGCTACCAAGAGACCCAGTACTTC. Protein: CASSPSPGGYQETQYF.

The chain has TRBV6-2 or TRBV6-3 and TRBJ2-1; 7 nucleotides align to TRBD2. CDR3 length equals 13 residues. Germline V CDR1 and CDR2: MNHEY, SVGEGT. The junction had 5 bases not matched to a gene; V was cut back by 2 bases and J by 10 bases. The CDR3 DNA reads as TGTGCCAGCAGTTACGGGGGGGTTTCGGAGCAGTTCTTC. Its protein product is CASSYGGVSEQFF.

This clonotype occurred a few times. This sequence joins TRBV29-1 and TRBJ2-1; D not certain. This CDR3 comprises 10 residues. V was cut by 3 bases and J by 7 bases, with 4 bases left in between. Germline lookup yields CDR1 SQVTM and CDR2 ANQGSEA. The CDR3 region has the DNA TGCAGCGTTGACACAAATGAGCAGTTCTTC. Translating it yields CSVDTNEQFF.

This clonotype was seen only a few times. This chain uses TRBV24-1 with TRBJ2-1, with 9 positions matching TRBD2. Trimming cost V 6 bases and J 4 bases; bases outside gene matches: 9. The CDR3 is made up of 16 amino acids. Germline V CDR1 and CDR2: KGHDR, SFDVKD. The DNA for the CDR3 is TGTGCCACCAGTAGGACTTCTAGCGGGACTTACAATGAGCAGTTCTTC. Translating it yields CATSRTSSGTYNEQFF.

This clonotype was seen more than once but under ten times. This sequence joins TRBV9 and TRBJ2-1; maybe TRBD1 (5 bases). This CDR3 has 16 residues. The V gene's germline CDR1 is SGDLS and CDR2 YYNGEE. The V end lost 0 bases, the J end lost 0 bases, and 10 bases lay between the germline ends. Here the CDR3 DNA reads TGTGCCAGCAGCGTAGTAGGGGCCCACTCCTACAATGAGCAGTTCTTC. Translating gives CASSVVGAHSYNEQFF.

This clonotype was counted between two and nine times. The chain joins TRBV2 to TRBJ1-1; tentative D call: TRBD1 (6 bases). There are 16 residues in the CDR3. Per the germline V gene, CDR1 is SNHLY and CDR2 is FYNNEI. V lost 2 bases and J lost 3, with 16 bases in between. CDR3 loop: CASSEWQGRFDTEAFF. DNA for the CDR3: TGTGCCAGCAGTGAATGGCAGGGGAGATTCGACACTGAAGCTTTCTTT.

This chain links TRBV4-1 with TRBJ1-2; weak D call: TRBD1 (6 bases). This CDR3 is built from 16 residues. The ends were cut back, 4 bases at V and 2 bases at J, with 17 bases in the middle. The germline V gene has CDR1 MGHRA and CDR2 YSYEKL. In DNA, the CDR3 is TGCGCCAGCAGCCGAATCCCAGGGGCCCAAAACTATGGCTACACCTTC. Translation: CASSRIPGAQNYGYTF.

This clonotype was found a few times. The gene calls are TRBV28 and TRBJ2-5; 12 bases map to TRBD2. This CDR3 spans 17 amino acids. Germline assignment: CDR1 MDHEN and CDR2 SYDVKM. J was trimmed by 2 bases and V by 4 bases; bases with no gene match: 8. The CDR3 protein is CASSSWTSGAKQETQYF. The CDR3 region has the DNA TGTGCCAGCAGTTCGTGGACTAGCGGGGCGAAGCAAGAGACCCAGTACTTC.

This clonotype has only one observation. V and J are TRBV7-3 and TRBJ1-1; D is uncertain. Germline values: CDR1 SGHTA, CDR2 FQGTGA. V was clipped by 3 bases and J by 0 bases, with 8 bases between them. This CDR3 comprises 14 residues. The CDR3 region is CASSLQALNTEAFF. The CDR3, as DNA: TGTGCCAGCAGCTTGCAGGCTTTGAACACTGAAGCTTTCTTT.

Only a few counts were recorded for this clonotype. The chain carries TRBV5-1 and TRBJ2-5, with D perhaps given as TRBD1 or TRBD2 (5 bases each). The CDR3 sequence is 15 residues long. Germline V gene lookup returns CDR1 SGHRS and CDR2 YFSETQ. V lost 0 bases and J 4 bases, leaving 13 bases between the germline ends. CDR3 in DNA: TGCGCCAGCAGCTTGGCCGAGGGACGGCCAGAGACCCAGTACTTC. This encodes CASSLAEGRPETQYF.

The CDR3 DNA reads TGTGCCAGCAGTGAACGGCAGGCACAGTACTTC. This encodes CASSERQAQYF. This chain joins TRBV6-1 and TRBJ2-7; no clear D gene. Germline V gene sequence: CDR1 MNHNS, CDR2 SASEGT. The CDR3 extends over 11 amino acids. V was cut by 2 bases and J by 10 bases, with 9 bases left in between.

The CDR3 DNA reads TGTGCCAGCAGTCCCGTGACTAGCGGGATGAATAGTGAGCAGTTCTTC. It codes for CASSPVTSGMNSEQFF. The rearrangement joins TRBV12-3 or TRBV12-4 to TRBJ2-1; the match to TRBD2 covers 11 bases. J lost 9 bases, V lost 5 bases, and 12 bases had no gene match. The CDR3 contains 16 residues.

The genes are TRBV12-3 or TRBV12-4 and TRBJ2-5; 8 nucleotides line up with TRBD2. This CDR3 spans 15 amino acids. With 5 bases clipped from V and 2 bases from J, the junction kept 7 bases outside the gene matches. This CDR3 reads CASSRGGTSQETQYF. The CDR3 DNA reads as TGTGCCAGCAGTCGGGGGGGGACTTCTCAAGAGACCCAGTACTTC.

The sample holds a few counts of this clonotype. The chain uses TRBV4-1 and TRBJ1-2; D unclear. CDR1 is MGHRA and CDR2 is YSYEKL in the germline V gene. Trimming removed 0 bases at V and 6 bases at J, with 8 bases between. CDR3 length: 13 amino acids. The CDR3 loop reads CASSQDPRDGYTF. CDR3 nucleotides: TGCGCCAGCAGCCAAGATCCCCGTGATGGCTACACCTTC.

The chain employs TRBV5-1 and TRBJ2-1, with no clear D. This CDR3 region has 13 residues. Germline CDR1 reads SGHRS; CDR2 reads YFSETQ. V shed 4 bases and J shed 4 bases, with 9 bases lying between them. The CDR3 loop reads CASSPLGYNEQFF. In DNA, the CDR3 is TGCGCCAGCAGCCCGCTGGGATACAATGAGCAGTTCTTC. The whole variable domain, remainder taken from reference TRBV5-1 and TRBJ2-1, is KAGVTQTPRYLIKTRGQQVTLSCSPISGHRSVSWYQQTPGQGLQFLFEYFSETQRNKGNFPGRFSGRQFSNSRSEMNVSTLELGDSALYLCASSPLGYNEQFFGPGTRLTVL.

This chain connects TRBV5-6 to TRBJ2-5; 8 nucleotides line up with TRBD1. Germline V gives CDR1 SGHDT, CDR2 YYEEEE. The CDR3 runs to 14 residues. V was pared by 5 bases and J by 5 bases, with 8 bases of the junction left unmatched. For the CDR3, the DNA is TGTGCCAGCAGACAGACAGGGGAGAGTGAGACCCAGTACTTC. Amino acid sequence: CASRQTGESETQYF.

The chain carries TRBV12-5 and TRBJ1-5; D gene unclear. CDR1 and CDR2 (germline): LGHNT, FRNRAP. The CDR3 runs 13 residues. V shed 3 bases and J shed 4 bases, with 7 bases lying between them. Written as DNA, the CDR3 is TGTGCTAGTGGTTTCGAGGGAAATCAGCCCCAGCATTTT. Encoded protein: CASGFEGNQPQHF.

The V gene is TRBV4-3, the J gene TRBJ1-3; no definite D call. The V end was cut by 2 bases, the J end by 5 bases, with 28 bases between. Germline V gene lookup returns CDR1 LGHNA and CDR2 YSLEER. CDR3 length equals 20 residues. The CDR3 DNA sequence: TGCGCCAGCAGCCAATTGGAATCAGTTACAGAGCTTTCTGGTAGAAACACCATATATTTT. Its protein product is CASSQLESVTELSGRNTIYF.

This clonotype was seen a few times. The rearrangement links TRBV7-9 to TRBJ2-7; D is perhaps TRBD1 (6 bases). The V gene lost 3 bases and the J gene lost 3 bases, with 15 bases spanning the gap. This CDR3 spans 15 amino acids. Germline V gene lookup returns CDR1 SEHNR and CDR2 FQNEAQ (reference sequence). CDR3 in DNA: TGTGCCAGCAGCTTCGCCGGGGACATAGGCTACGAGCAGTACTTC. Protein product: CASSFAGDIGYEQYF.

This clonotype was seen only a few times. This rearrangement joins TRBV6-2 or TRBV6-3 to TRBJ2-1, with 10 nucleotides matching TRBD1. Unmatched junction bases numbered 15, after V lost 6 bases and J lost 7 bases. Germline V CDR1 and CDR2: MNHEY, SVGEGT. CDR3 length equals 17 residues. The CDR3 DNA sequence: TGTGCCAGCAGCAACTTAAAGTGGACAGGGGGTTTTAATGAGCAGTTCTTC. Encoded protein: CASSNLKWTGGFNEQFF.